The source of this T cell receptor (beta chain) is a study of T cells after yellow fever vaccination. The CDR3 runs 18 residues. V shed 0 bases and J 2 bases; nucleotides not matched to a gene: 5. Germline CDR1 is LGHNA and CDR2 is YSLEER. General study findings and limits: A limited proportion of clonotypes was detected within both the CD4 and CD8 compartments. The secondary response peaked faster, at day 5 versus 15, but was weaker.

UMIs were added to TCR cDNA along with a universal primer site when it was made by 5'RACE template switching. Each CDR3 protein is one row after TCRdb ran MiXCR on the 5' RACE reads. This table holds 600,000 to 750,000 distinct CDR3 sequences, over 9% found once. A remark on this clonotype: Its antigen is undetermined.

The starting material was PBMCs, obtained on the day of the yellow fever booster vaccination. The V call is TRBV4-3, the J call TRBJ2-3, with 13 bases identical to TRBD2. This TCR derives from a man aged 30 to 39 who received the YFV17D yellow fever vaccine. The CDR3 bases are TGCGCCAGCAGCCAAGAAGGGACTAGCGGGGCACTCACAGATACGCAGTATTTT. Translation gives CASSQEGTSGALTDTQYF.